The 10 T cell receptor beta chains below come from one sample, sequenced in a study of T-cell memory formation after mild COVID-19. TCRdb reprocessed the 5' RACE reads with MiXCR, giving one entry per CDR3 protein. Of 470,000 or so distinct CDR3 sequences in the sample, roughly 18% were seen once. Sample: PBMCs or a T cell subset sorted from them (not recorded which). The origin of the receptors is a young man who had mild COVID-19 (a few samples of this study predate the infection). Cell type and time point are not known.

The chain carries TRBV5-1 and TRBJ2-2; a weak D match, TRBD1 (6 bases). CDR3 size: 15 residues. Germline-derived CDR1 and CDR2 are SGHRS and YFSETQ. The V end was cut by 2 bases, the J end by 7 bases, with 15 bases between. CDR3 protein: CASSLSTQGVGELFF. The CDR3 coding sequence is TGCGCCAGCAGCTTAAGTACACAGGGTGTCGGGGAGCTGTTTTTT.

This clonotype was detected a few times. This rearrangement joins TRBV7-3 to TRBJ2-3; D remains ambiguous. Germline V gene lookup returns CDR1 SGHTA and CDR2 FQGTGA. V was trimmed by 5 bases and J by 5 bases, leaving 17 bases between them. The CDR3 is 15 residues long. This CDR3 is CASSASAVLGDTQYF. CDR3 bases: TGTGCCAGCAGCGCCTCGGCAGTCCTCGGAGATACGCAGTATTTT.

This clonotype was observed at least ten times. The rearrangement joins TRBV11-2 to TRBJ2-3, with 10 bases that match TRBD2. The ends lost 5 bases at V and 0 bases at J; junction bases unmatched: 8. The CDR3 has 17 amino acids. CDR1 and CDR2 from the germline V gene are SGHAT and FQNNGV. The CDR3 protein is CASSPVQAGGSTDTQYF. The DNA of the CDR3 is TGTGCCAGCAGCCCCGTGCAAGCGGGGGGGAGCACAGATACGCAGTATTTT.

The chain uses TRBV7-9 and TRBJ1-2, with 8 bases fitting TRBD1. Germline CDR1 SEHNR, CDR2 FQNEAQ (reference sequence). The CDR3 is made up of 15 amino acids. V dropped 5 bases and J dropped 8; count of bases not matched to a gene: 13. The CDR3 DNA follows: TGTGCCAGCAGCCCACCGGGACAGGTATCGCAGGGCTACACCTTC. Amino acids: CASSPPGQVSQGYTF.

The chain has TRBV4-2 and TRBJ2-7; a weak D match, TRBD1 (5 bases). V lost 0 bases, J lost 2 bases, and 8 bases lay in between. CDR1 is LGHNA, CDR2 YNFKEQ, per germline. This CDR3 has 14 amino acids. The DNA for the CDR3 is TGTGCCAGCAGCCAAGACGACAGAGCCTACGAGCAGTACTTC. It encodes CASSQDDRAYEQYF.

Only a few counts were recorded for this clonotype. The chain combines TRBV23-1 with TRBJ1-5, with TRBD1 matching 9 bases. TRBV23-1 is an open reading frame whose function is uncertain. The CDR3 runs to 15 residues. With 3 bases clipped from V and 7 bases from J, the junction kept 7 bases outside the gene matches. The CDR3 coding sequence is TGCGCCAGCAGTCAGTTCCGGGACAGGGTCCAGCCCCAGCATTTT. Translated: CASSQFRDRVQPQHF.

The chain couples TRBV20-1 to TRBJ2-7; possible D gene TRBD1, 6 bases. The CDR3 extends over 16 amino acids. Trimming left V 0 bases short and J 2 bases short, with 17 bases between. The germline CDR1 and CDR2 sequences are DFQATT and SNEGSKA (reference sequence). As DNA, the CDR3 is TGCAGTGCTAGAGATGATAAGTGGGGGCTAACCTACGAGCAGTACTTC. Translating gives CSARDDKWGLTYEQYF.

This clonotype was counted only a few times. V is TRBV3-1 and J is TRBJ2-1; D is possibly TRBD2 (6 bases). CDR1 is LGHDT, CDR2 YNNKEL, per germline (reference sequence). V lost 2 bases and J 6 bases, leaving 11 bases between the germline ends. The CDR3 sequence is 14 residues long. CDR3 protein: CASSQPGEVNEQFF. For the CDR3, the DNA is TGTGCCAGCAGCCAACCCGGGGAGGTCAATGAGCAGTTCTTC.

This clonotype appeared a few times. This chain links TRBV6-2 or TRBV6-3 with TRBJ1-1, with D uncertain. The V gene lost 5 bases and the J gene lost 4 bases, with 11 bases spanning the gap. Germline lookup yields CDR1 MNHEY and CDR2 SVGEGT. The CDR3 extends over 13 amino acids. The CDR3 DNA reads TGTGCCAGCAGTCCCGTGAGAATCACTGAAGCTTTCTTT. Translating it yields CASSPVRITEAFF.

This clonotype was seen more than once but under ten times. The chain recombines TRBV4-1 with TRBJ2-5, with TRBD2 matching over 10 bases. J was trimmed by 6 bases and V by 0 bases; bases with no gene match: 13. The germline V gene has CDR1 MGHRA and CDR2 YSYEKL. The CDR3 is made up of 18 amino acids. DNA for the CDR3: TGCGCCAGCAGCCAAGATCGGATAGAAGCGGGGGGGAGTCAGACCCAGTACTTC. Protein: CASSQDRIEAGGSQTQYF.